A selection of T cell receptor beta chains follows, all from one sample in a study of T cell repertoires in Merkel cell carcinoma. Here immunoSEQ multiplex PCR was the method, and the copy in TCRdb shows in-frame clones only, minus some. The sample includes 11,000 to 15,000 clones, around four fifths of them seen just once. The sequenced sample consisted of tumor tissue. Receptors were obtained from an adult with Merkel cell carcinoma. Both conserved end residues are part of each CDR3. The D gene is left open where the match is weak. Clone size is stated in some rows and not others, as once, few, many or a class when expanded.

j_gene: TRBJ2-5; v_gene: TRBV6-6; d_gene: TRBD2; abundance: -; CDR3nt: TGTGCCAGCAGTAAGACTAGCGGGGGACTACAAGAGACCCAGTACTTC; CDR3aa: CASSKTSGGLQETQYF
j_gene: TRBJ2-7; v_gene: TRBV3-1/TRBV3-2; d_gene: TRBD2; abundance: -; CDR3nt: TGTGCCAGCAGCCGGGGGCTAGCGGGAGACGAGCAGTACTTC; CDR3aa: CASSRGLAGDEQYF
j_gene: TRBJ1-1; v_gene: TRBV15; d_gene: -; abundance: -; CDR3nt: TGTGCCACCAGCAGCGGGGTGAGGACTGAAGCTTTCTTT; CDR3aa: CATSSGVRTEAFF
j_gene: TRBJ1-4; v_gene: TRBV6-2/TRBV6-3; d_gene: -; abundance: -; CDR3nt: TGTGCCAGCAGCTCGCGATGGGCTGCAACTAATGAAAAACTGTTTTTT; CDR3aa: CASSSRWAATNEKLFF
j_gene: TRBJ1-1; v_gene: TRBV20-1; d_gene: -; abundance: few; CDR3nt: TGCAGTGCTAGTAACGGGATTCATAGTGAAGCTTTCTTT; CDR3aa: CSASNGIHSEAFF
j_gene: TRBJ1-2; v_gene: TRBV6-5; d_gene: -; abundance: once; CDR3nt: TGTGCCAGCAGTTACTCGAGAGGCAGAGCCTATGGCTACACCTTC; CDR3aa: CASSYSRGRAYGYTF
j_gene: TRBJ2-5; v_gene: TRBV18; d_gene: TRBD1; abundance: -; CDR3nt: TGTGCCAGCTCACCACCGGACAGGGAGGAGACCCAGTACTTC; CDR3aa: CASSPPDREETQYF
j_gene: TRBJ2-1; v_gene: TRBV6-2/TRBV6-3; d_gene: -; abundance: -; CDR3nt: TGTGCCAGCAGTTCGCGGGCCTTTGGTAGGGTGGATGAGCAGTTCTTC; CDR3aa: CASSSRAFGRVDEQFF
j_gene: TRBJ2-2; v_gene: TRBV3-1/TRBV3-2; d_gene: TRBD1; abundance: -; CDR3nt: TGTGCCAGCAGCCAACGGGACAGGGGCAGGACCGGGGAGCTGTTTTTT; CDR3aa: CASSQRDRGRTGELFF
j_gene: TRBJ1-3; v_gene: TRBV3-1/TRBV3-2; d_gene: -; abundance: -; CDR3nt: TGTGCCAGCAGCCAAGGGCCAGATGCTGGAAACACCATATATTTT; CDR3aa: CASSQGPDAGNTIYF
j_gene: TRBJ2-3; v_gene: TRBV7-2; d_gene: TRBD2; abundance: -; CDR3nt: TGTGCCAGCAGCTACCGGGGGCTAGCGGGAATGGAAGATACGCAGTATTTT; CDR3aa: CASSYRGLAGMEDTQYF
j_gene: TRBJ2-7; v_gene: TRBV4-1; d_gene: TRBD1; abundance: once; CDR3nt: TGCGCCAGCAGCCTAGGACAGGGGACCTACGAGCAGTACTTC; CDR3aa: CASSLGQGTYEQYF
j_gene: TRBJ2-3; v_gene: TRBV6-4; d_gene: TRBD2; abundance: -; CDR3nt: TGTGCCAGCTTAGCGGGGGGGCCCACAGATACGCAGTATTTT; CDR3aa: CASLAGGPTDTQYF
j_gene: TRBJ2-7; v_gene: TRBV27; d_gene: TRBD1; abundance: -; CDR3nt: TGTGCCAGCAGTTCTCGGACAGGTTTGGGGATCGAGCAGTACTTC; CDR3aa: CASSSRTGLGIEQYF
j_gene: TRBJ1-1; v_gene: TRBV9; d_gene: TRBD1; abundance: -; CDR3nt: TGTGCCAGCAGCGCCGAACTCGGACAGGGGCCAAATGACGAAGCTTTCTTT; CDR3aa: CASSAELGQGPNDEAFF
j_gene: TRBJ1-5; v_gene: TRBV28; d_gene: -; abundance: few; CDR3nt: TGTGCCAGCAGTTTACTCCGACAGTCTGCAGGTCAGCCCCAGCATTTT; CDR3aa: CASSLLRQSAGQPQHF
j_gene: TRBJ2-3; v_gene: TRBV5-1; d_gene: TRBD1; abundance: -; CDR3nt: TGCGCCAGCAGAGGAGGATTCACAGGGGGCACAGATACGCAGTATTTT; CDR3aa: CASRGGFTGGTDTQYF
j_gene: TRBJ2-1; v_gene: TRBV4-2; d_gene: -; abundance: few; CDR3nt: TGTGCCAGCAGCCACCCCGGGGGTTCCGTCAATGAGCAGTTCTTC; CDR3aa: CASSHPGGSVNEQFF
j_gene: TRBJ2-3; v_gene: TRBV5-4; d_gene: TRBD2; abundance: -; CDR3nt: TGTGCCAGCAGCCTTGCTAGCGGGGGCACAGATACGCAGTATTTT; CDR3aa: CASSLASGGTDTQYF
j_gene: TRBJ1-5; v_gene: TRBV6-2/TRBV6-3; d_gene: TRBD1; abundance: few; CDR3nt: TGTGCCAGCAGTTACAGACCGGACAGGGCAAATCAGCCCCAGCATTTT; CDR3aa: CASSYRPDRANQPQHF
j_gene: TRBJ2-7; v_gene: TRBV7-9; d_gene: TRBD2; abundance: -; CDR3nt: TGTGCCAGCAGTGATTCGCGGGGGGAGCAGTACTTC; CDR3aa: CASSDSRGEQYF
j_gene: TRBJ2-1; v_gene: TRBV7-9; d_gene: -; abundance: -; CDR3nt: TGTGCCAGCAGCTTAGAGGACCCTTTTCCGGATGAGCAGTTCTTC; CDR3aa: CASSLEDPFPDEQFF
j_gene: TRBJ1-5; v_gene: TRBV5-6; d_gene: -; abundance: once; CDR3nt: TGTGCCAGCAGCTTGGAAGGGTTTGGCAATCAGCCCCAGCATTTT; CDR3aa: CASSLEGFGNQPQHF
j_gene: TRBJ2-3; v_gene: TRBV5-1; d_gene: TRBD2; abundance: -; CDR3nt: TGCGCCAGCAGCCCGTTAGCGGGGGGCACAGATACGCAGTATTTT; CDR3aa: CASSPLAGGTDTQYF
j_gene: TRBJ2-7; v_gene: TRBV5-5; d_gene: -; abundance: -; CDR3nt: TGTGCCAGCAGCTTGGTGGTGAGTGGTTCCTACGAGCAGTACTTC; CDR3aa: CASSLVVSGSYEQYF
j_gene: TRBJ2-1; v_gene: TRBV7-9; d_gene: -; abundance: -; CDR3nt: TGTGCCAGCAGCCCGGGACTCGAGTGGAGATACAATGAGCAGTTCTTC; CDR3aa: CASSPGLEWRYNEQFF
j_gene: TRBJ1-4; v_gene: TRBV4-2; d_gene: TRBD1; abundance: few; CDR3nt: TGTGCCAGCAGCGCCCGGGACAGTAATGAAAAACTGTTTTTT; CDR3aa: CASSARDSNEKLFF
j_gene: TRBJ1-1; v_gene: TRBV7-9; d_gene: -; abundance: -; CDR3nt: TGTGCCAGCAGCGCACAGGCGAACACTGAAGCTTTCTTT; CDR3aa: CASSAQANTEAFF
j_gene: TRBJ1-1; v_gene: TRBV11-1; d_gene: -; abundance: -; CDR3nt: TGTGCCAGCAGATTCACACAGGGACCGAACACTGAAGCTTTCTTT; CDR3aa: CASRFTQGPNTEAFF
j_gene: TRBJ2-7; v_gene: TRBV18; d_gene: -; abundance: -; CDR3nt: TGTGCCAGCTCACAGGGAACCTACGAGCAGTACTTC; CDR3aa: CASSQGTYEQYF
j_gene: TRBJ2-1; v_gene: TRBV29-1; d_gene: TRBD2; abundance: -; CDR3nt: TGCAGCGTTGAAGGAGAAACTAGCGGGAGGGCCGTGGTAGTTGAGCAGTTCTTC; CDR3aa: CSVEGETSGRAVVVEQFF
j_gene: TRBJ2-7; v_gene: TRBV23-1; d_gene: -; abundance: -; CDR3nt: TGCGCCAGCAGTCCTAGAAAGGGGAGCTCCTACGAGCAGTACTTC; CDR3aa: CASSPRKGSSYEQYF